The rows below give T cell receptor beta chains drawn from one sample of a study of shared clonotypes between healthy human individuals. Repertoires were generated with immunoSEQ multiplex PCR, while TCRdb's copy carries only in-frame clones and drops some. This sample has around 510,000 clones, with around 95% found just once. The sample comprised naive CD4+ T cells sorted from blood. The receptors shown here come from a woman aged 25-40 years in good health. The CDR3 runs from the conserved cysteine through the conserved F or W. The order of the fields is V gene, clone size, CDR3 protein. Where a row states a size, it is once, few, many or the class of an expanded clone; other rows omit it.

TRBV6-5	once	CASSYSNTVNTEAFF
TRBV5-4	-	CASSLGGGPHEQYF
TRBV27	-	CASSSTPGLAGSYEQYF
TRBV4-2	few	CASSQDRGSGNTIYF
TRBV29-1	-	CSVGPESQDTGELFF
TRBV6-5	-	CASSPDREQPQHF
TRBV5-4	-	CASSLVSREAYNEQFF
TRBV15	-	CATSRGSTSRKTQYF
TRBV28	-	CASSSGQMGNEQFF
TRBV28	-	CGRAGLREEQYF
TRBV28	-	CASRSGQLNEKLFF
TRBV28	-	CASSSLGNRGREQYF
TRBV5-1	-	CASSLASRRQETQYF
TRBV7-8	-	CASSFVSYEQYF
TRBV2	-	CASSDFRVNEQFF
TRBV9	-	CASSASGTRSYNEQFF
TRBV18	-	CASSLDTLATDTQYF